These T cell receptor beta chains were read from a single sample in a study of early T cells in non-severe SARS-CoV-2 infection. Via MiXCR, TCRdb re-called the 5' RACE reads, giving one row per CDR3 protein. The sample has about 80,000 distinct CDR3 sequences; approximately 12% are singletons. Sequencing used whole blood, obtained at baseline. The receptors here all came from an adult who was a healthcare worker with PCR-confirmed SARS-CoV-2 infection or an uninfected control (not recorded which). The donor label of this sample is uncertain. The CDR3 runs from the conserved cysteine through the conserved F or W. Each record gives: J gene, D gene, clone size, V gene, CDR3 protein, CDR3 DNA. A D gene is named only where the DNA matches it firmly. Rows may omit the clone size; those that give it use once, few, many or a size class.

>TRBJ2-1|TRBD2|-|TRBV10-3
CAISESTREGFEQFF
TGTGCCATCAGTGAGTCGACCCGGGAGGGCTTTGAGCAGTTCTTC
>TRBJ2-1|-|-|TRBV3-2
CASSQGGEAGPSPNEQFF
TGTGCCAGCAGCCAAGGGGGTGAGGCGGGGCCCAGTCCCAATGAGCAGTTCTTC
>TRBJ2-5|-|many|TRBV5-1
CASSLAGETQYF
TGCGCCAGCAGCTTGGCCGGGGAGACCCAGTACTTC
>TRBJ1-1|-|many|TRBV7-2
CASSLVGERTEAFF
TGTGCCAGCAGCTTAGTAGGGGAGCGCACTGAAGCTTTCTTT
>TRBJ2-3|TRBD2|many|TRBV2
CASSERDISDTQYF
TGTGCCAGCTCTGAGCGGGATATTTCAGATACGCAGTATTTT
>TRBJ2-2|TRBD2|many|TRBV7-6
CASSLGAGEATGELFF
TGTGCCAGCAGCTTAGGGGCGGGAGAAGCCACCGGGGAGCTGTTTTTT
>TRBJ2-7|-|-|TRBV4-2
CASSQDGQYEQYF
TGTGCCAGCAGCCAAGACGGGCAGTACGAGCAGTACTTC
>TRBJ2-5|-|few|TRBV14
CASSRLSGEETQYF
TGTGCCAGCAGCCGACTTTCCGGGGAAGAGACCCAGTACTTC
>TRBJ1-5|-|many|TRBV9
CASSEGGHNQPQHF
TGTGCCAGCAGCGAGGGGGGACACAATCAGCCCCAGCATTTT
>TRBJ2-1|TRBD2|-|TRBV10-3
CASSLAGYNEQFF
TGTGCCAGTTCACTAGCGGGGTACAATGAGCAGTTCTTC
>TRBJ1-1|-|-|TRBV4-3
CASSQDTGGLAVF
TGCGCCAGCAGCCAAGATACGGGGGGACTCGCTGTCTTT
>TRBJ1-5|TRBD1|-|TRBV20-1
CSARRTGGNQPQHF
TGCAGTGCCAGACGGACAGGGGGGAATCAGCCCCAGCATTTT
>TRBJ1-6|-|-|TRBV28
CASSEVIGNSPLHF
TGTGCCAGCAGTGAGGTCATCGGTAATTCACCCCTCCACTTT
>TRBJ2-7|-|-|TRBV14
CASSQAGYEQYF
TGTGCCAGCAGCCAAGCGGGCTACGAGCAGTACTTC
>TRBJ2-3|TRBD2|-|TRBV10-3
CAISGSGGLSDTQYF
TGTGCCATCAGTGGTAGCGGGGGGTTATCAGATACGCAGTATTTT
>TRBJ2-1|-|-|TRBV10-1
CASSESRKEQFF
TGCGCCAGCAGTGAGTCGCGGAAGGAGCAGTTCTTC
>TRBJ2-1|-|-|TRBV7-3
CASSLTGDSNNEQFF
TGTGCCAGCAGCTTAACGGGAGACTCGAACAATGAGCAGTTCTTC
>TRBJ2-7|-|many|TRBV12-3/TRBV12-4
CASSLRGRGEQYF
TGTGCCAGCAGTTTAAGAGGCCGAGGCGAGCAGTACTTC
>TRBJ2-1|TRBD1|many|TRBV10-2
CASSEWGRGQYNEQFF
TGCGCCAGCAGTGAGTGGGGCAGGGGGCAGTACAATGAGCAGTTCTTC
>TRBJ2-2|TRBD2|few|TRBV6-5
CASSYSRLAAYGGELFF
TGTGCCAGCAGTTACTCGAGGCTAGCGGCCTATGGCGGGGAGCTGTTTTTT
>TRBJ1-5|-|many|TRBV7-2
CASSLGGEPPQHF
TGTGCCAGCAGCTTAGGGGGGGAGCCGCCCCAGCATTTT
>TRBJ2-5|-|many|TRBV12-3/TRBV12-4
CASSFQRVETQYF
TGTGCCAGCAGTTTTCAGCGGGTAGAGACCCAGTACTTC
>TRBJ2-2|-|many|TRBV5-4
CASSSTAGIDTGELFF
TGTGCCAGCAGCTCCACAGCCGGGATCGACACCGGGGAGCTGTTTTTT
>TRBJ1-1|-|few|TRBV7-2
CASSLRWGAEAFF
TGTGCCAGCAGCTTAAGGTGGGGGGCTGAAGCTTTCTTT
>TRBJ1-1|-|many|TRBV30
CAWSREPTEAFF
TGTGCCTGGAGTAGGGAGCCCACTGAAGCTTTCTTT
>TRBJ1-1|-|many|TRBV20-1
CSFSLGPQGTEAFF
TGCAGTTTCTCATTGGGACCCCAGGGCACTGAAGCTTTCTTT
>TRBJ1-2|-|-|TRBV24-1
CAPKRGALGYTF
TGTGCCCCCAAGAGGGGGGCCCTTGGCTACACCTTC
>TRBJ2-1|-|many|TRBV20-1
CSATGYDEQFF
TGCAGTGCTACTGGCTACGATGAGCAGTTCTTC
>TRBJ1-1|-|-|TRBV6-5
CASRPQATMNTEAFF
TGTGCCAGCAGGCCCCAGGCGACTATGAACACTGAAGCTTTCTTT
>TRBJ2-7|TRBD2|-|TRBV3-1
CASSQEAAGGRREQYF
TGTGCCAGCAGCCAAGAAGCCGCGGGGGGGCGTCGGGAGCAGTACTTC
>TRBJ2-1|-|once|TRBV19
CASSIGGYEGNEQFF
TGTGCCAGTAGTATAGGGGGATATGAGGGGAATGAGCAGTTCTTC
>TRBJ2-3|TRBD2|-|TRBV7-3
CASSSALTSAVRYF
TGTGCCAGCAGCTCGGCTCTTACTAGCGCTGTACGGTATTTT
>TRBJ1-5|TRBD1|many|TRBV12-3/TRBV12-4
CASRQWTGGNQPQHF
TGTGCCAGCAGGCAATGGACAGGGGGCAATCAGCCCCAGCATTTT
>TRBJ1-5|-|-|TRBV12-3/TRBV12-4
CASSLRGGGNQPQHF
TGTGCCAGCAGTTTAAGGGGGGGCGGCAATCAGCCCCAGCATTTT
>TRBJ1-3|-|few|TRBV6-5
CASSYSPGNTIYF
TGTGCCAGCAGTTATTCCCCAGGAAACACCATATATTTT
>TRBJ2-5|TRBD2|-|TRBV9
CASSGGLAGGETQYF
TGTGCCAGCAGCGGGGGACTAGCGGGAGGAGAGACCCAGTACTTC
>TRBJ1-5|-|-|TRBV19
CASSIYSGSNQPQHF
TGTGCCAGTAGTATATACAGCGGCAGCAATCAGCCCCAGCATTTT
>TRBJ2-5|TRBD1|-|TRBV24-1
CATSFDRGETQYF
TGTGCCACCAGCTTTGACAGGGGTGAGACCCAGTACTTC
>TRBJ2-3|TRBD2|few|TRBV19
CASTWAGGVTDTQYF
TGTGCCAGTACTTGGGCGGGAGGTGTCACAGATACGCAGTATTTT
>TRBJ2-1|TRBD2|few|TRBV7-9
CASSSPVPSSGGGNEQFF
TGTGCCAGCAGCTCCCCTGTACCCTCCAGCGGGGGGGGGAATGAGCAGTTCTTC
>TRBJ2-1|-|-|TRBV11-2
CASRGTRRLYNEQFF
TGTGCCAGCAGGGGTACACGGAGACTCTACAATGAGCAGTTCTTC
>TRBJ1-1|-|-|TRBV20-1
CSARDRGGYTEAFF
TGCAGTGCTAGAGATCGGGGGGGATACACTGAAGCTTTCTTT
>TRBJ1-1|TRBD1|-|TRBV20-1
CSATTGTRTTEAFF
TGCAGTGCTACGACAGGGACGCGGACCACTGAAGCTTTCTTT
>TRBJ2-3|-|-|TRBV9
CASSLQPSGTDTQYF
TGTGCCAGCAGCCTACAACCCAGCGGAACAGATACGCAGTATTTT
>TRBJ2-7|-|-|TRBV29-1
CSVVSREGYEQYF
TGCAGCGTTGTTTCTCGCGAGGGCTACGAGCAGTACTTC
>TRBJ2-2|-|-|TRBV12-3/TRBV12-4
CASSSDSKRDTGELFF
TGTGCCAGCAGTTCCGACTCCAAACGTGACACCGGGGAGCTGTTTTTT
>TRBJ2-5|-|-|TRBV5-1
CASSLALGRGETQYF
TGCGCCAGCAGCTTGGCCTTGGGAAGAGGGGAGACCCAGTACTTC
>TRBJ1-6|-|many|TRBV6-1
CASSAIKSYNSPLHF
TGTGCCAGCAGTGCAATTAAAAGTTATAATTCACCCCTCCACTTT
>TRBJ2-4|TRBD2|-|TRBV2
CASSRTSGRENIQYF
TGTGCCAGCAGTCGAACTAGCGGGAGGGAAAACATCCAGTACTTC
>TRBJ2-5|-|many|TRBV7-2
CASSPGVQETQYF
TGTGCCAGCAGTCCGGGGGTTCAAGAGACCCAGTACTTC
>TRBJ2-3|TRBD2|-|TRBV7-9
CASSLRGSGRVPDTQYF
TGTGCCAGCAGCTTACGGGGTAGCGGGAGGGTTCCAGATACGCAGTATTTT
>TRBJ2-5|TRBD2|-|TRBV7-2
CASSPSGGKETQYF
TGTGCCAGCAGCCCCAGCGGGGGGAAAGAGACCCAGTACTTC
>TRBJ2-2|-|few|TRBV24-1
CAVRAGYGGTGELFF
TGTGCCGTCCGGGCCGGCTATGGAGGCACCGGGGAGCTGTTTTTT
>TRBJ2-2|-|many|TRBV25-1
CASSHPGSTGELFF
TGTGCCAGCAGCCACCCCGGGTCTACCGGGGAGCTGTTTTTT
>TRBJ1-2|-|-|TRBV2
CASSEAAGPYGYTF
TGTGCCAGCAGTGAAGCAGCAGGTCCCTATGGCTACACCTTC
>TRBJ2-3|TRBD2|few|TRBV5-1
CASSGTSGRAVADTQYF
TGCGCCAGCAGCGGCACTAGCGGGAGGGCCGTGGCAGATACGCAGTATTTT
>TRBJ1-1|-|-|TRBV30
CAWSDIPANSAAFF
TGTGCCTGGAGCGACATTCCGGCGAATTCAGCAGCTTTCTTT